Sequencing of this T cell receptor (beta chain) was carried out in a study of blood T cell repertoires in COVID-19. The CDR3 is 17 residues long. V lost 2 bases and J lost 3; bases outside the gene matches: 10. Germline V gene data show CDR1 as SGDLS and CDR2 as YYNGEE. Data came from immunoSEQ multiplex PCR; TCRdb stores just in-frame clones and leaves some out. Among about 160,000 clones listed, roughly 84% were seen once. Specimen: peripheral blood. This rearrangement joins TRBV9 to TRBJ2-2; 7 nucleotides align to TRBD1. The receptor was derived from a man aged 18-30 years with active or convalescent COVID-19. CDR3 in amino acids: CASSVPPGTVYTGELFF. The CDR3 DNA reads as TGTGCCAGCAGCGTCCCCCCCGGGACAGTGTACACCGGGGAGCTGTTTTTT.